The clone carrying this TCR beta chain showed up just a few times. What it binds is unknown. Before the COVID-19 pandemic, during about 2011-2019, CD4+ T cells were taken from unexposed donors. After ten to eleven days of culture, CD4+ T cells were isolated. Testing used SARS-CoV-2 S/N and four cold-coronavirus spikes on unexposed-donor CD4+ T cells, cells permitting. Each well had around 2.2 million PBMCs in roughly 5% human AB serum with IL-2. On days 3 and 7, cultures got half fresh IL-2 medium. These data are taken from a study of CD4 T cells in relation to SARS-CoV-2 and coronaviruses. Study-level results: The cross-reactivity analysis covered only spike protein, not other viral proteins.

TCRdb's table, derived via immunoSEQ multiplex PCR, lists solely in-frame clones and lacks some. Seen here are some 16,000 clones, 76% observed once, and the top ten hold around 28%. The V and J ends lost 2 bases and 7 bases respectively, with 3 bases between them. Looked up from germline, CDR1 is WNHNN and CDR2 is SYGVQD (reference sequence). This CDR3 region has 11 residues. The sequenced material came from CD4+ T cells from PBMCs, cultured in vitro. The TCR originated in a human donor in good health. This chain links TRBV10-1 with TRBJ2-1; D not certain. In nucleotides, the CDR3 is TGCGCCAGCAGTGAGATGAATGAGCAGTTCTTC. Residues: CASSEMNEQFF.